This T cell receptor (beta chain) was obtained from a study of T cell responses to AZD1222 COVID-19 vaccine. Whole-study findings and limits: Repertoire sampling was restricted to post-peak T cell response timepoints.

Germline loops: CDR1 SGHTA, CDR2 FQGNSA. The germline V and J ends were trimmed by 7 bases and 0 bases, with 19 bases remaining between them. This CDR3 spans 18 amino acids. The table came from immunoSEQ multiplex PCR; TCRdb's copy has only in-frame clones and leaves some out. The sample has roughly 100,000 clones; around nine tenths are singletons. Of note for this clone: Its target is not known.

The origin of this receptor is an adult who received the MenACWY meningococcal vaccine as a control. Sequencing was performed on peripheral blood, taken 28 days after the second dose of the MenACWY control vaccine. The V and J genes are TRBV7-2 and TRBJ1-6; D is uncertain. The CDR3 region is CASTSGRERSSYNSPLHF. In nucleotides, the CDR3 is TGTGCCAGCACCTCCGGGAGAGAAAGGAGCTCCTATAATTCACCCCTCCACTTT.